This is a list of T cell receptor beta chains from one sample in a study of blood T cell repertoires in COVID-19. The protocol was immunoSEQ multiplex PCR, while the TCRdb copy is restricted to in-frame clones and leaves out a portion. The sample has 98,000 or so clones; roughly nine tenths are singletons. Specimen: peripheral blood. These receptors all come from a human donor in a cohort sampled during active COVID-19. The CDR3 runs from the conserved cysteine through the conserved F or W. D genes are given only for firm matches. Clone sizes are given selectively: once, few, many, or a class where the clone is expanded.

v_gene	j_gene	abundance	d_gene	CDR3aa	CDR3nt
TRBV15	TRBJ1-5	-	TRBD1	CATSREIARGGNQPQHF	TGTGCCACCAGCAGAGAGATCGCCAGGGGGGGCAATCAGCCCCAGCATTTT
TRBV7-2	TRBJ2-7	-	TRBD1	CASSIRDRGAEQYF	TGTGCCAGCAGCATCCGGGACAGGGGTGCCGAGCAGTACTTC
TRBV5-6	TRBJ2-7	-	TRBD1	CASSYWTGGNYEQYF	TGTGCCAGCAGTTATTGGACAGGGGGGAACTACGAGCAGTACTTC
TRBV4-3	TRBJ2-2	-	TRBD1	CASSPRQGNTGELFF	TGCGCCAGCAGCCCCCGACAGGGTAACACCGGGGAGCTGTTTTTT
TRBV7-2	TRBJ2-5	-	TRBD1	CASVKTGGPETQYF	TGTGCCAGCGTGAAGACAGGGGGCCCGGAGACCCAGTACTTC
TRBV7-3	TRBJ2-1	-	TRBD1	CASSPSGTGAHEQFF	TGTGCCAGCAGCCCTTCGGGGACAGGGGCCCATGAGCAGTTCTTC
TRBV11-2	TRBJ2-7	-	TRBD2	CASSQGLAPRIDF	TGTGCCAGCAGCCAGGGACTAGCGCCGAGGATTGACTTC
TRBV5-6	TRBJ1-2	-	TRBD1	CASSFGQGLESF	TGTGCCAGCAGCTTTGGACAGGGATTGGAGTCTTTC
TRBV13	TRBJ2-5	-	TRBD1	CASSIARGQGKETQYF	TGTGCCAGCAGCATAGCCAGGGGGCAGGGGAAAGAGACCCAGTACTTC
TRBV10-3	TRBJ1-5	-	-	CAIRGNSNQPQHF	TGTGCCATCAGGGGCAATAGCAATCAGCCCCAGCATTTT
TRBV4-3	TRBJ2-4	-	TRBD2	CASSQAPGEGFYGDIQYF	TGCGCCAGCAGCCAAGCGCCTGGGGAGGGGTTCTATGGAGACATTCAGTACTTC
TRBV12-5	TRBJ1-5	-	-	CASGLGHSNQPQHF	TGTGCTAGTGGTTTGGGACATAGCAATCAGCCCCAGCATTTT
TRBV6-2/TRBV6-3	TRBJ2-1	-	-	CASSYGSSYNEQFF	TGTGCCAGCAGTTACGGGAGCTCCTACAATGAGCAGTTCTTC
TRBV7-9	TRBJ1-1	-	-	CASSSIIGSGGLEAFF	TGTGCCAGCAGCTCCATCATAGGGTCGGGGGGCCTTGAAGCTTTCTTT
TRBV5-1	TRBJ1-4	once	TRBD1	CASSPGTGYGEKLFF	TGCGCCAGCAGCCCCGGGACAGGCTATGGGGAAAAACTGTTTTTT
TRBV28	TRBJ1-5	-	TRBD1	CASSFRQGMSNQPQHF	TGTGCCAGCAGTTTCCGACAGGGCATGAGCAATCAGCCCCAGCATTTT
TRBV3-1/TRBV3-2	TRBJ1-1	-	TRBD1	CASSQGQGAGAFF	TGTGCCAGCAGCCAAGGGCAGGGGGCAGGGGCTTTCTTT
TRBV19	TRBJ1-2	-	-	CASRWGLGYTF	TGTGCCAGTAGATGGGGACTTGGCTACACCTTC
TRBV19	TRBJ2-1	-	TRBD1	CASSPGQGAYNEQFF	TGTGCCAGTAGTCCAGGACAGGGGGCTTACAATGAGCAGTTCTTC
TRBV7-3	TRBJ1-4	-	-	CASPTLAFGEGDKKLFF	TGTGCCAGTCCTACCCTCGCCTTTGGGGAGGGGGACAAAAAACTGTTTTTT
TRBV5-1	TRBJ2-7	-	TRBD1	CASSLGQGGEQYF	TGCGCCAGCAGCTTGGGACAGGGGGGAGAGCAGTACTTC
TRBV18	TRBJ2-3	-	TRBD2	CASSASAGPSTDTQYF	TGTGCCAGCTCAGCCTCAGCGGGACCTAGCACAGATACGCAGTATTTT
TRBV28	TRBJ1-5	few	-	CASSLGQGNQPQHF	TGTGCCAGCAGTTTAGGCCAGGGGAATCAGCCCCAGCATTTT
TRBV11-3	TRBJ2-5	-	TRBD1	CASSLEDRVQETQYF	TGTGCCAGCAGCTTGGAGGACAGGGTACAAGAGACCCAGTACTTC
TRBV7-9	TRBJ2-5	-	-	CASSLGTGGQTQYF	TGTGCCAGCAGCTTAGGTACCGGGGGTCAGACCCAGTACTTC
TRBV5-1	TRBJ2-7	-	-	CASSLEGTPTYEQYF	TGCGCCAGCAGCTTGGAAGGGACTCCTACCTACGAGCAGTACTTC
TRBV7-3	TRBJ1-1	-	-	CASSQDRNTEAFF	TGTGCCAGCAGCCAAGACAGGAACACTGAAGCTTTCTTT
TRBV19	TRBJ2-1	-	TRBD2	CASSIDWTSGIYNEQFF	TGTGCCAGTAGTATAGACTGGACTAGCGGGATATACAATGAGCAGTTCTTC
TRBV3-1/TRBV3-2	TRBJ1-1	-	-	CASSLGTVKNTEAFF	TGTGCCAGCAGCCTGGGCACTGTCAAGAACACTGAAGCTTTCTTT
TRBV20-1	TRBJ2-6	once	-	CSARANNVLTF	TGCAGTGCTAGAGCTAACAACGTCCTGACTTTC
TRBV6-5	TRBJ1-1	-	-	CASSYLQGNTEAFF	TGTGCCAGCAGTTACCTGCAGGGCAACACTGAAGCTTTCTTT
TRBV5-4	TRBJ2-3	-	-	CASSLEGHSTDTQYF	TGTGCCAGCAGCCTGGAGGGGCATAGCACAGATACGCAGTATTTT
TRBV5-8	TRBJ2-5	-	TRBD1	CASSTAGTGRTGGIETQYF	TGTGCCAGCAGCACCGCCGGGACAGGGAGGACGGGAGGTATTGAGACCCAGTACTTC
TRBV3-1/TRBV3-2	TRBJ1-2	few	-	CASSLGTPKGDGYTF	TGTGCCAGCAGCCTCGGGACTCCAAAAGGGGATGGCTACACCTTC
TRBV14	TRBJ2-3	-	TRBD2	CASSYTGLGASPQYF	TGTGCCAGCAGCTACACGGGACTAGGAGCCTCTCCGCAGTATTTT
TRBV7-3	TRBJ2-2	once	TRBD2	CASSPRGTSDGGELFF	TGTGCCAGCAGCCCACGAGGGACTAGCGATGGGGGGGAGCTGTTTTTT
TRBV5-4	TRBJ1-1	-	TRBD1	CASTMGPQGKGTEAFF	TGTGCCAGCACCATGGGGCCACAGGGGAAGGGTACTGAAGCTTTCTTT
TRBV28	TRBJ2-3	-	TRBD2	CATYAPGLDSTDTQYF	TGTGCCACCTACGCCCCGGGACTAGATTCCACAGATACGCAGTATTTT
TRBV30	TRBJ1-5	few	-	CAWNRLNQPQHF	TGTGCCTGGAACAGGCTAAATCAGCCCCAGCATTTT
TRBV9	TRBJ2-7	-	-	CASSVSGSGYEQYF	TGTGCCAGCAGCGTATCAGGGTCGGGCTACGAGCAGTACTTC
TRBV7-8	TRBJ2-2	-	-	CASSLARRENTGELFF	TGTGCCAGCAGCTTAGCGCGGCGGGAGAACACCGGGGAGCTGTTTTTT
TRBV28	TRBJ2-7	-	-	CASRTASYEQYF	TGTGCCTCGAGGACAGCTTCCTACGAGCAGTACTTC
TRBV5-6	TRBJ2-1	-	TRBD2	CASSLAGGAWTNVQFF	TGTGCCAGCAGCTTGGCGGGGGGGGCCTGGACCAATGTGCAGTTCTTC
TRBV9	TRBJ1-1	-	-	CASSKDSPAGFTEAFF	TGTGCCAGCAGCAAAGACAGTCCCGCAGGGTTCACTGAAGCTTTCTTT
TRBV5-1	TRBJ2-3	-	TRBD2	CASSFSGSTTDTQYF	TGCGCCAGCAGCTTTAGCGGGAGTACCACAGATACGCAGTATTTT
TRBV4-1	TRBJ2-5	few	TRBD1	CASSQDIGQGTETQYF	TGCGCCAGCAGCCAAGATATAGGACAGGGGACAGAGACCCAGTACTTC
TRBV6-5	TRBJ2-3	-	TRBD2	CASSETSGGADTQYF	TGTGCCAGCAGCGAGACTAGCGGGGGGGCCGATACGCAGTATTTT
TRBV18	TRBJ1-5	-	TRBD1	CASSRGQGGGSNQPQHF	TGTGCCAGCTCACGTGGACAGGGGGGAGGGAGCAATCAGCCCCAGCATTTT
TRBV7-9	TRBJ1-4	-	TRBD1	CASSRTGAEKLFF	TGTGCCAGCAGCCGGACAGGGGCGGAAAAACTGTTTTTT
TRBV5-1	TRBJ2-6	-	-	CASRISSGANVLTF	TGCGCCAGCAGGATTAGCTCTGGGGCCAACGTCCTGACTTTC
TRBV27	TRBJ2-2	-	TRBD2	CASSRGAGELFF	TGTGCCAGCAGCCGGGGGGCCGGGGAGCTGTTTTTT
TRBV11-1	TRBJ2-3	-	-	CASSSSLIFSTDTQYF	TGTGCCAGCAGCTCGAGCCTTATCTTTAGCACAGATACGCAGTATTTT